The present entry profiles one TCR beta chain with its context. This sample stems from a study of blood T cell repertoires in COVID-19. Overall study: Italy, Spain and the United States were the sources of the convalescent and acute COVID-19 samples. Nucleic acid was either cDNA or gDNA, and it came from T cells, B-cell-depleted T cells, or PBMCs.

In the authors' methods: The authors estimated nucleated cell counts from reference gene primer amplification. TCRdb keeps only in-frame clones here, not all; method: immunoSEQ multiplex PCR. V, J and clone size are taken as reported in that table, and D and trimming were inferred from the DNA itself. The table has roughly 200,000 clones, around 80% seen once. The CDR3 is made up of 13 amino acids. Germline CDR1 LNHDA, CDR2 SQIVND (reference sequence). V gave up 3 bases and J gave up 2 bases, with 8 bases separating them. This chain joins TRBV19 and TRBJ2-7, with unresolved D. What was sequenced was peripheral blood. The TCR was taken from a middle-aged man with active or convalescent COVID-19. The DNA for the CDR3 is TGTGCCAGTAGTATTGGCGGTACCTACGAGCAGTACTTC. Translation: CASSIGGTYEQYF.